The next 15 T cell receptor beta chains were all read from a single sample in a study of cytomegalovirus exposure and HLA in healthy donors. PCR employed 60 Vbeta and 13 Jbeta primers. Sequenced by immunoSEQ multiplex PCR; TCRdb stores in-frame clones only, minus some. The table has approximately 120,000 clones, around four fifths seen once. Sample: PBMCs. The receptors come from a woman aged 45-65 years in good health and CMV-seropositive.

The chain couples TRBV15 to TRBJ1-5; D ambiguous. Germline assignment: CDR1 LNHNV and CDR2 YYDKDF (reference sequence). V lost 0 bases and J 7 bases, leaving 19 bases between the germline ends. The length of the CDR3 is 17 residues. CDR3: CATSRDRWAGIMQPQHF. In DNA, the CDR3 is TGTGCCACCAGCAGAGATAGGTGGGCAGGAATAATGCAGCCCCAGCATTTT.

This clone appeared once. The chain couples TRBV7-9 to TRBJ2-1; weak D call: TRBD1 (5 bases). V lost 1 base to trimming and J lost 10 bases, with 8 bases between them. CDR1 and CDR2 (germline): SEHNR, FQNEAQ (reference sequence). The length of the CDR3 is 12 residues. CDR3 residues: CASSLEGREQFF. DNA of the CDR3: TGTGCCAGCAGCTTAGAGGGGCGGGAGCAGTTCTTC.

Regarding this clone: Other DNA sequences of this sample code for an identical CDR3. The chain carries TRBV7-9 and TRBJ1-5, with 8 bases lining up with TRBD1. The CDR3 totals 15 residues. The J segment lost 2 bases and the V segment lost 5 bases, leaving 5 bases of the junction unmatched. Germline CDR1 is SEHNR and CDR2 is FQNEAQ (reference sequence). The CDR3 loop reads CASSPQGAGNQPQHF. In DNA, the CDR3 is TGTGCCAGCAGCCCTCAGGGGGCGGGCAATCAGCCCCAGCATTTT.

This chain uses TRBV11-2 with TRBJ2-7; 9 bases line up with TRBD2. The CDR3 covers 18 residues. The V segment lost 6 bases and the J segment 0 bases; nucleotides outside the gene matches: 15. CDR1 and CDR2 (germline): SGHAT, FQNNGV. CDR3 sequence (DNA): TGTGCCAGCAGGCTCGGGTCGGTTGCTAGCGGGGCCTCCTACGAGCAGTACTTC. This codes for CASRLGSVASGASYEQYF.

In nucleotides, the CDR3 is TGTGCCAGCGGCCCGGGGGGGGGCTATGGCTACACCTTC. This encodes CASGPGGGYGYTF. The chain has TRBV6-1 and TRBJ1-2; tentatively, D is TRBD1 (5 bases). Germline-derived CDR1 and CDR2 are MNHNS and SASEGT. The ends were cut back, 8 bases at V and 4 bases at J, with 14 bases in the middle. The CDR3 spans 13 residues.

This clone has a handful of counts. The chain combines TRBV6-1 with TRBJ2-7; the D is unclear. CDR1 MNHNS and CDR2 SASEGT come from the germline V gene. The CDR3 extends over 12 amino acids. Deletions cut 5 bases from V and 3 bases from J, with 8 bases between. CDR3 residues: CASSRYGYEQYF. The DNA for the CDR3 is TGTGCCAGCAGTAGATACGGCTACGAGCAGTACTTC.

The genes are TRBV9 and TRBJ2-3, with TRBD2 matching 8 bases. The CDR3 loop spans 15 amino acids. V lost 3 bases to trimming and J lost 5 bases; unmatched junction nucleotides: 8. CDR1 and CDR2 from the germline V gene are SGDLS and YYNGEE. CDR3 nucleotides: TGTGCCAGCAGCGGATTAGCGGGGTGGGGAGATACGCAGTATTTT. Translated, it gives CASSGLAGWGDTQYF.

The J gene is TRBJ2-7, the V gene TRBV7-2; tentative D call: TRBD1 (6 bases). The germline gives CDR1 SGHTA, CDR2 FQGNSA. This CDR3 has 14 amino acids. With 2 bases removed from V and 6 bases from J, the gap between germline ends came to 14 bases. The CDR3: CASSLLPQGFEQYF. In DNA, the CDR3 is TGTGCCAGCAGCTTACTCCCACAGGGTTTCGAGCAGTACTTC.

The chain has TRBV7-2 and TRBJ1-2; 10 bases fit TRBD1. Germline loops: CDR1 SGHTA, CDR2 FQGNSA. The CDR3 consists of 14 residues. V was clipped by 8 bases and J by 2 bases; unmatched bases: 5. CDR3 residues: CASVRDRGNYGYTF. For the CDR3, the DNA is TGTGCCAGCGTCAGGGACAGGGGAAACTATGGCTACACCTTC.

The V gene is TRBV13, the J gene TRBJ1-4, with 8 bases identical to TRBD1. V lost 5 bases and J lost 8; bases outside the gene matches: 7. Per germline, CDR1 PRHDT and CDR2 FYEKMQ (reference sequence). CDR3 size: 14 residues. The CDR3 DNA reads as TGTGCCAGCAGCGGACAGGGAGAGGAGGAAAAACTGTTTTTT. Amino acid sequence: CASSGQGEEEKLFF.

The rearrangement uses TRBV6-1 and TRBJ2-2; 11 bases fit TRBD2. Germline loops: CDR1 MNHNS, CDR2 SASEGT. The CDR3 contains 14 residues. The V gene end was trimmed by 4 bases and the J gene end by 6 bases; junction bases not matched to a gene: 1. For the CDR3, the DNA is TGTGCCAGCAGTGTTAGCGGGGGGGCCGGGGAGCTGTTTTTT. Amino acid sequence: CASSVSGGAGELFF.

This chain uses TRBV28 with TRBJ2-1; TRBD2 matches 11 bases. Per germline, CDR1 MDHEN and CDR2 SYDVKM. V trimming: 7 bases; J trimming: 4 bases; junction bases outside the gene matches: 3. CDR3 length equals 14 residues. The CDR3 DNA reads TGTGCCAGCAAAGGGACTAGCGGATACAATGAGCAGTTCTTC. Translated: CASKGTSGYNEQFF.

The genes are TRBV5-1 and TRBJ1-4; 7 bases are a match to TRBD1. The J segment lost 0 bases and the V segment lost 5 bases, leaving 4 bases of the junction unmatched. CDR3 size: 15 residues. The germline CDR1 and CDR2 sequences are SGHRS and YFSETQ. CDR3 in amino acids: CASRLGTATNEKLFF. The CDR3 bases are TGCGCCAGCAGGCTCGGGACAGCAACTAATGAAAAACTGTTTTTT.

This clone has just one count. V and J are TRBV5-4 and TRBJ2-3; no clear D gene. V lost 4 bases and J 5 bases, leaving 11 bases between the germline ends. The CDR3 has 13 amino acids. Germline CDR1 is SGHNT and CDR2 is YYREEE (reference sequence). DNA of the CDR3: TGTGCCAGCAGCCCTCCTACGAGAGATACGCAGTATTTT. It codes for CASSPPTRDTQYF.

V is TRBV2 and J is TRBJ2-7; TRBD1 agrees at 9 bases. Germline loops: CDR1 SNHLY, CDR2 FYNNEI. CDR3 size: 12 residues. J was trimmed by 5 bases and V by 6 bases; bases with no gene match: 2. The CDR3 nucleotides are TGTGCCAGCAGCCGGACAGGGGACGAGCAGTACTTC. Translation gives CASSRTGDEQYF.